This T cell receptor (beta chain) was profiled in a study of human T cells and chemical hapten exposure. Noted time point: healthy volunteer bleed at 2 weeks. Extraction yielded total RNA from whole blood (unfractionated). The library put unique molecular identifiers onto individual cDNA molecules. TCRdb fed the RACE reads into MiXCR, producing one record per CDR3 protein. Among approximately 90,000 distinct CDR3 sequences listed, approximately 8.2% were seen once. This clonotype was recorded a few times. The CDR3 runs to 19 residues. CDR1 is SNHLY, CDR2 FYNNEI, per germline. With V trimmed by 6 bases and J by 2 bases, 20 bases remained unmatched.

This TCR was sampled from a female donor in good health. Some clones in this sample may be carry-over from other donors' samples. V usage is TRBV2 and J usage is TRBJ2-3; 7 bases are a match to TRBD2. The sample was whole blood. CDR3 region: CASSQYLGASGDHTDTQYF. The CDR3, as DNA: TGTGCCAGCAGCCAATACCTTGGGGCTAGCGGCGACCACACAGATACGCAGTATTTT.